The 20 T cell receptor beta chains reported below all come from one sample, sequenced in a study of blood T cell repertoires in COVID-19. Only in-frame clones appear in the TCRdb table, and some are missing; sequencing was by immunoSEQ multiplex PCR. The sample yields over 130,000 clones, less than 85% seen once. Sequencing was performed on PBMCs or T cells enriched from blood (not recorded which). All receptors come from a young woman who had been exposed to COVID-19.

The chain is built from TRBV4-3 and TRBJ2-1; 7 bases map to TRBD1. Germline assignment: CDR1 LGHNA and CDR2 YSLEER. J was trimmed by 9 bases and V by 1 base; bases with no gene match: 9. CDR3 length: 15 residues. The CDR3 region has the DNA TGCGCCAGCAGCCAAGTAAGGGGGCTTTTCACTGAGCAGTTCTTC. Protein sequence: CASSQVRGLFTEQFF.

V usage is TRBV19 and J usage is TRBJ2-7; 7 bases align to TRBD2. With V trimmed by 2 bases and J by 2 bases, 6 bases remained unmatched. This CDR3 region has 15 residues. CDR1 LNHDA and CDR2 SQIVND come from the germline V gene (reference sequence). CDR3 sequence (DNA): TGTGCCAGTAGTATACGAGGCGGGAGCGCCTACGAGCAGTACTTC. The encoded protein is CASSIRGGSAYEQYF.

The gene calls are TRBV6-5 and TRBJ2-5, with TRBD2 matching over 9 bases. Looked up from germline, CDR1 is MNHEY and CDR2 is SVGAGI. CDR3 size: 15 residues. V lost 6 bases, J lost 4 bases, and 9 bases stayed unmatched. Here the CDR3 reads CASRREGRRVETQYF. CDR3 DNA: TGTGCCAGCAGGCGGGAGGGCCGGAGGGTAGAGACCCAGTACTTC.

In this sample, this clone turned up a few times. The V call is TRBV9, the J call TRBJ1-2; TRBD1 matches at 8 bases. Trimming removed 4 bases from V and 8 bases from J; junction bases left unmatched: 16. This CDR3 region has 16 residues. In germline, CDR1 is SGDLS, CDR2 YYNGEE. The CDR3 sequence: CASSSQGTGHRNGYTF. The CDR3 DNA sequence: TGTGCCAGCAGCTCTCAAGGGACAGGCCACAGGAACGGCTACACCTTC.

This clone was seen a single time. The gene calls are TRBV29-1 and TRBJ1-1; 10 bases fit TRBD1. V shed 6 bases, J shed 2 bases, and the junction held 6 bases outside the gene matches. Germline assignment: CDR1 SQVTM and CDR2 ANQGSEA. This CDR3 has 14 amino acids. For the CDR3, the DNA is TGCAGCGTGGACGGGACAGGGGTTAACACTGAAGCTTTCTTT. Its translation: CSVDGTGVNTEAFF.

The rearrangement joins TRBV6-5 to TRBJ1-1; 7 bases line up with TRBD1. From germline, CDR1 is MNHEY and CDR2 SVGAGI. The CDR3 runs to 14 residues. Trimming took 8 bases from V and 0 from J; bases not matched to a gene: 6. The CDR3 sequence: CASRGTDMNTEAFF. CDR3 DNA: TGTGCCAGCCGGGGGACAGATATGAACACTGAAGCTTTCTTT.

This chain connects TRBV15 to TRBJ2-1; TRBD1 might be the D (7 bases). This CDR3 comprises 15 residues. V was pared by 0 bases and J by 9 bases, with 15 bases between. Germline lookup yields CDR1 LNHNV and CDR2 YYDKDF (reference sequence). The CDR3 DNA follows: TGTGCCACCAGCAGAGATGGGCAGGGGGGAAGTGAGCAGTTCTTC. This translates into CATSRDGQGGSEQFF.

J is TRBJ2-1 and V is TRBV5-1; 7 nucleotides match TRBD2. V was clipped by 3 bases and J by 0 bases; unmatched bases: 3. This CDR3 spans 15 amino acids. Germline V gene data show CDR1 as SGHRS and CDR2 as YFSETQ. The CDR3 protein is CASSSGGSSYNEQFF. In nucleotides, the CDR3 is TGCGCCAGCAGCTCGGGCGGGAGCTCCTACAATGAGCAGTTCTTC.

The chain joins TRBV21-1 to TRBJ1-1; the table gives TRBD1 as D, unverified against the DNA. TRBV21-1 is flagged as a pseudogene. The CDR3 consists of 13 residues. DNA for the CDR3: TGTGCCAGCAGCAAATCACAGAACACTGAAGCTTTCTTT. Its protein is CASSKSQNTEAFF.

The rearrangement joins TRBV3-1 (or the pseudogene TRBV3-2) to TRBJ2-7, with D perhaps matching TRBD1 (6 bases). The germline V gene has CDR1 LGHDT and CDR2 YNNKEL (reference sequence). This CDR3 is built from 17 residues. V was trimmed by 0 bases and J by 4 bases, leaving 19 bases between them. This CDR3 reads CASSQEFPWGPEYEQYF. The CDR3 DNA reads TGTGCCAGCAGCCAAGAATTCCCGTGGGGGCCGGAGTACGAGCAGTACTTC.

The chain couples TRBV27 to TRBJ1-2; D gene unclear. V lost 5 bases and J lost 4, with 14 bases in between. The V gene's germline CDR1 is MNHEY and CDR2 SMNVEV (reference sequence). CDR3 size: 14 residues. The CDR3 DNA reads TGTGCCAGCAGTCCCTCGAGTCGAGGCTATGGCTACACCTTC. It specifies CASSPSSRGYGYTF.

CDR3 in amino acids: CASSSNAGGAGELFF. Written as DNA, the CDR3 is TGTGCCAGCAGTTCTAACGCGGGAGGGGCTGGGGAGCTGTTTTTT. This chain links TRBV6-5 with TRBJ2-2; 9 bases line up with TRBD2. The CDR3 sequence is 15 residues long. Per germline, CDR1 MNHEY and CDR2 SVGAGI. The junction had 8 bases not matched to a gene; V was cut back by 4 bases and J by 8 bases.

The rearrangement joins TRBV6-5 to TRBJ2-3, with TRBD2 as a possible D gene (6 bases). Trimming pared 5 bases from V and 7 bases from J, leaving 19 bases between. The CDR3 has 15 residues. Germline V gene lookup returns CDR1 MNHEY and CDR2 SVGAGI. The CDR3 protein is CASSQIAAVSNTQYF. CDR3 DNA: TGTGCCAGCAGTCAGATAGCGGCCGTGAGTAATACGCAGTATTTT.

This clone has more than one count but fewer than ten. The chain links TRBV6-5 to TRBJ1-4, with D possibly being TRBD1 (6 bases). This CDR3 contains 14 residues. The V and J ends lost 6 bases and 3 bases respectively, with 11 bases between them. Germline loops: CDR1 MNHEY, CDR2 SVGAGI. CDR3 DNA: TGTGCCAGCAGCGGACAGATTTCTAATGAAAAACTGTTTTTT. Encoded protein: CASSGQISNEKLFF.

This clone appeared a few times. The CDR3 protein is CASRPREYGANVLTF. The CDR3 region has the DNA TGTGCCAGTAGGCCAAGGGAGTATGGGGCCAACGTCCTGACTTTC. V gene TRBV6-5 combines with J gene TRBJ2-6; D is possibly TRBD2 (5 bases). V was trimmed by 9 bases and J by 3 bases, leaving 15 bases between them. Germline lookup yields CDR1 MNHEY and CDR2 SVGAGI. The CDR3 runs to 15 residues.

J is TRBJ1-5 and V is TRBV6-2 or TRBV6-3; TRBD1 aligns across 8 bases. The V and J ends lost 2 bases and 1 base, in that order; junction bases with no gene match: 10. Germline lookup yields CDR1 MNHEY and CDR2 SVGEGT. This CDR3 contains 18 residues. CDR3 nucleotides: TGTGCCAGCAGTTACACAAGGACAGGGATTAGAAGCAATCAGCCCCAGCATTTT. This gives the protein CASSYTRTGIRSNQPQHF.

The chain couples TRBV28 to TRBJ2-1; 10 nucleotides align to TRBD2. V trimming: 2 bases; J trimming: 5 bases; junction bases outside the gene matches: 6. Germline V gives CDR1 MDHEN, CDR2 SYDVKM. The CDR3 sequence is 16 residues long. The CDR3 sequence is CASSLRRTSGDNEQFF. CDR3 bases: TGTGCCAGCAGTTTACGGCGGACTAGCGGAGACAATGAGCAGTTCTTC.

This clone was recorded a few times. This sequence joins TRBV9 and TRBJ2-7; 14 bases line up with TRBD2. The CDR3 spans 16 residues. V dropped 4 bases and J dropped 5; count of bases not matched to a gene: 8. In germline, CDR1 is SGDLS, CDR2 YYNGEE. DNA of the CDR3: TGTGCCAGCAGCATCTTGGGGACTAGCGGGAGACACGAGCAGTACTTC. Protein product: CASSILGTSGRHEQYF.

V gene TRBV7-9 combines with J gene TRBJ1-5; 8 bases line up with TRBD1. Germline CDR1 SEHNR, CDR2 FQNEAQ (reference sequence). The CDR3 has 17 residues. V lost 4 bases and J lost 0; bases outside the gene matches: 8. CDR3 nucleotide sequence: TGTGCCAGCAGCTCCATAGCAGGACAGGGTAGCAATCAGCCCCAGCATTTT. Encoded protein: CASSSIAGQGSNQPQHF.

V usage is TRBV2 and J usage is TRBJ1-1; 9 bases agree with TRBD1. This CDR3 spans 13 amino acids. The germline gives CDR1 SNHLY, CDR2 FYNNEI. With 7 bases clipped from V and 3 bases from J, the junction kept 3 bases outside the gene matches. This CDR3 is CASTGQGYTEAFF. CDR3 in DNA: TGTGCCAGCACAGGACAGGGGTACACTGAAGCTTTCTTT.